Listed below are T cell receptor beta chains from one sample, sequenced in a study of OX40 agonist ivuxolimab in advanced cancers. Produced via immunoSEQ multiplex PCR; TCRdb's table is partial and in-frame only. The sample has under 90,000 clones; 65% to 90% are singletons. The source was CD4+ or CD8+ T cells sorted from blood, collected in a trial of the OX40 agonist ivuxolimab. The receptors here all came from an adult with an advanced solid tumor such as melanoma, head and neck, liver or kidney cancer. CDR3s include the opening cysteine and the closing phenylalanine or tryptophan. Each record gives: V gene, clone size, D gene, J gene, CDR3 DNA, CDR3 protein. D genes are given only for firm matches. Expanded clones get a size class; other rows say once, few or many, or leave the size out.

>TRBV5-1|once|TRBD2|TRBJ2-5
TGCGCCAGCAGCGAGCGGGGTTTGCAAGAGACCCAGTACTTC
CASSERGLQETQYF
>TRBV6-1|-|-|TRBJ1-1
TGTGCCAGCAGTTCAGACAGAGCCGCCGCTGAAGCTTTCTTT
CASSSDRAAAEAFF
>TRBV6-5|once|TRBD1|TRBJ1-3
TGTGCCAGCAGACTACAGGGGTTTCCTGGAAACACCATATATTTT
CASRLQGFPGNTIYF
>TRBV7-8|-|-|TRBJ1-6
TGTGCCAGCAGCTTAGGGGATTCACCCCTCCACTTT
CASSLGDSPLHF
>TRBV5-1|few|-|TRBJ2-3
TGCGCCAGCAGCCTCGGGGACGAAACAGATACGCAGTATTTT
CASSLGDETDTQYF
>TRBV15|-|TRBD1|TRBJ2-1
TGTGCCACCAGCAGACCCGGACAGGGGCCCCAGGGCAATGAGCAGTTCTTC
CATSRPGQGPQGNEQFF
>TRBV5-4|-|-|TRBJ2-5
TGTGCCAGCAGCCCAGGGTACCAAGAGACCCAGTACTTC
CASSPGYQETQYF
>TRBV5-4|-|-|TRBJ2-3
TGTGCCAGCAGCCGGCCTGGTGTAGATACGCAGTATTTT
CASSRPGVDTQYF
>TRBV7-8|-|TRBD2|TRBJ2-1
TGTGCCAGCAGCGGACGGACTAGCGGGGAAGGTGTATATGAGCAGTTCTTC
CASSGRTSGEGVYEQFF
>TRBV5-1|-|TRBD1|TRBJ2-5
TGCGCCAGCAGCGTGACAGGGTTGGAGACCCAGTACTTC
CASSVTGLETQYF
>TRBV5-8|-|-|TRBJ2-3
TGTGCCAGCAGCGCGCCAGGCTTCACAGATACGCAGTATTTT
CASSAPGFTDTQYF
>TRBV2|-|-|TRBJ1-1
TGTGCCAGCAGTTCGGGGCTCAACACTGAAGCTTTCTTT
CASSSGLNTEAFF
>TRBV7-2|-|TRBD2|TRBJ2-5
TGTGCCAGCAGCTCCCGGGTAGCGGGGGGTCAAGAGACCCAGTACTTC
CASSSRVAGGQETQYF
>TRBV9|-|-|TRBJ1-4
TGTGCCAGCAGCTCTCGAAGTAAGAGTGCAACTAATGAAAAACTGTTTTTT
CASSSRSKSATNEKLFF
>TRBV6-1|-|-|TRBJ1-3
TGTGCCAGCAGTGTGTCCCTCTCTGGAAACACCATATATTTT
CASSVSLSGNTIYF
>TRBV6-6|-|TRBD1|TRBJ1-4
TGTGCCAGCAGTACCCTCCAGGGGGCAGAGGAAAAACTGTTTTTT
CASSTLQGAEEKLFF
>TRBV11-2|-|-|TRBJ1-4
TGTGCCAGCAGCATCCTTCAGGGGCGGGCTAATGAAAAACTGTTTTTT
CASSILQGRANEKLFF
>TRBV18|-|TRBD1|TRBJ1-2
TGTGCCAGCTCTCAAAGGGGGGACAGCTATGGCTACACCTTC
CASSQRGDSYGYTF
>TRBV5-4|few|TRBD1|TRBJ2-7
TGTGCCAGCAGCTTTTGGGACAGGGTCTCCTACGAGCAGTACTTC
CASSFWDRVSYEQYF
>TRBV19|-|TRBD2|TRBJ2-1
TGTGCCAGTAGACCTAGCGGGGGGGCCGACAATGAGCAGTTCTTC
CASRPSGGADNEQFF
>TRBV6-5|few|TRBD1|TRBJ1-1
TGTGCCAGCAGTCGTAAACCGACAGGGGGCACTGAAGCTTTCTTT
CASSRKPTGGTEAFF
>TRBV25-1|-|-|TRBJ2-5
TGTGCCAGCAGTGCCCGGGACGGGATACGCGAGACCCAGTACTTC
CASSARDGIRETQYF
>TRBV2|-|TRBD2|TRBJ2-7
TGTGCCAGCAGTGAAAGTGCGGGGGTCGGCACGATATACGAGCAGTACTTC
CASSESAGVGTIYEQYF
>TRBV11-3|-|TRBD1|TRBJ2-2
TGTGCCAGCAGCCCCAGGACAGGGGCAGTGGGCGGGGAGCTGTTTTTT
CASSPRTGAVGGELFF
>TRBV9|once|TRBD2|TRBJ2-5
TGTGCCAGCAGCGTAGCTGGACTAGCCCAGGGGACCCAGTACTTC
CASSVAGLAQGTQYF
>TRBV14|-|-|TRBJ1-2
TGTGCCAGCAGCCATACACGGAACTATGGCTACACCTTC
CASSHTRNYGYTF
>TRBV5-8|-|-|TRBJ1-5
TGTGCCAGCAGCGAAAACGGGGGGGCGCGAAATCAGCCCCAGCATTTT
CASSENGGARNQPQHF
>TRBV6-6|-|-|TRBJ1-5
TGTGCCAGCAGACAACAGGGAAATAGCAATCAGCCCCAGCATTTT
CASRQQGNSNQPQHF
>TRBV4-1|few|-|TRBJ2-4
TGCGCCAGCAGCCAAGTGGGAGCAAGGGTCGAAGAGCTAGCCAAAAACATTCAGTACTTC
CASSQVGARVEELAKNIQYF
>TRBV6-5|-|-|TRBJ2-7
TGTGCCAGCAGTTACTCGATCGAGCAGTACTTC
CASSYSIEQYF
>TRBV7-9|-|-|TRBJ1-2
TGTGCCAGCAGCGCTGTTGCCGGGACGGATGGCTACACCTTC
CASSAVAGTDGYTF
>TRBV28|-|-|TRBJ1-1
TGTGCCAGCAGTTTAAGAACGACGGTCGGAGCTTTCTTT
CASSLRTTVGAFF
>TRBV11-2|-|-|TRBJ1-6
TGTGCCAGCAGACGACCGGGACAACGGAATTCACCCCTCCACTTT
CASRRPGQRNSPLHF
>TRBV5-1|-|TRBD1|TRBJ1-1
TGCGCCAGCAGCACCGCCGGGACAGCCAACACTGAAGCTTTCTTT
CASSTAGTANTEAFF
>TRBV6-6|once|TRBD1|TRBJ1-1
TGTGCCAGCAGTTACCCCCCGGGACAGGGCCCCACTGAAGCTTTCTTT
CASSYPPGQGPTEAFF
>TRBV2|few|-|TRBJ1-1
TGTGCCAGCAGTGAAATTAGGCAGAACACTGAAGCTTTCTTT
CASSEIRQNTEAFF
>TRBV5-1|-|-|TRBJ2-5
TGCGCCAGCAGCCACGGACGGGCACAAGAGACCCAGTACTTC
CASSHGRAQETQYF
>TRBV4-2|-|-|TRBJ2-7
TGTGCCAGCAGCCAAGATGCCGGGGGACAATCCTACGAGCAGTACTTC
CASSQDAGGQSYEQYF
>TRBV5-1|-|-|TRBJ1-2
TGCGCCAGCAGCTCCAACCGGAATGGCTACACCTTC
CASSSNRNGYTF
>TRBV7-2|few|-|TRBJ1-3
TGTGCCAGCAGCCGTACAGGAAACACCATATATTTT
CASSRTGNTIYF
>TRBV5-8|-|TRBD2|TRBJ2-5
TGTGCCAGCAGCTTGGCGGGGGTAGCGGGGGCCCAGGAGACCCAGTACTTC
CASSLAGVAGAQETQYF
>TRBV7-2|-|-|TRBJ2-7
TGTGCCAGCAGCTCAGGACGGCGCTACGAGCAGTACTTC
CASSSGRRYEQYF
>TRBV15|-|-|TRBJ2-1
TGTGCCACGGACCGGGACGGAAGGGATGAGCAGTTCTTC
CATDRDGRDEQFF
>TRBV10-3|-|TRBD2|TRBJ2-5
TGTGCCATCAGTGAGGCACCCTCTGGCGGGGGGCAGGAGACCCAGTACTTC
CAISEAPSGGGQETQYF
>TRBV7-2|-|-|TRBJ2-4
TGTGCCAGCAGCTTGGGGAAGGCCAGGGGGGCCATTCAGTACTTC
CASSLGKARGAIQYF
>TRBV11-3|-|TRBD2|TRBJ2-3
TGTGCCAGCACCGGATTAGCGGGGGGGTGGACGCAGTATTTT
CASTGLAGGWTQYF
>TRBV11-1|-|-|TRBJ2-3
TGTGCCAGCAGCTTAGCAGTCGCAGATACGCAGTATTTT
CASSLAVADTQYF
>TRBV11-3|-|TRBD1|TRBJ2-2
TGTGCCAGCAGCTCGGCAGGGGGTGGCACCGGGGAGCTGTTTTTT
CASSSAGGGTGELFF
>TRBV5-4|-|-|TRBJ2-3
TGTGCCAGCAGCTTGAGAAGCACGGGCACAGATACGCAGTATTTT
CASSLRSTGTDTQYF
>TRBV30|-|TRBD2|TRBJ2-5
TGTGCCTTGAGCGGGGGGTACCAAGAGACCCAGTACTTC
CALSGGYQETQYF
>TRBV6-5|-|TRBD1|TRBJ1-1
TGTGCCAGCAGTTACCTCGGGGGACAGGGCACTGAAGCTTTCTTT
CASSYLGGQGTEAFF